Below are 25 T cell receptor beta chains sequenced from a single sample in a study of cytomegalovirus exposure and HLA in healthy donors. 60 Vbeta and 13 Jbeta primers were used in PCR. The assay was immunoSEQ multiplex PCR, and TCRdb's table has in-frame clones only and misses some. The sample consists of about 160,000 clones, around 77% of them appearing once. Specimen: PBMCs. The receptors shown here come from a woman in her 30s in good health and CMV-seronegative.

The CDR3 nucleotides read TGTGCCAGCAGCCGAGAGGGTTGGAATGAGCAGTTCTTC. Its protein is CASSREGWNEQFF. This chain links TRBV7-3 with TRBJ2-1; tentatively, D is TRBD2 (5 bases). The CDR3 has 13 residues. Germline CDR1 reads SGHTA; CDR2 reads FQGTGA. V shed 5 bases and J shed 7 bases, with 12 bases lying between them.

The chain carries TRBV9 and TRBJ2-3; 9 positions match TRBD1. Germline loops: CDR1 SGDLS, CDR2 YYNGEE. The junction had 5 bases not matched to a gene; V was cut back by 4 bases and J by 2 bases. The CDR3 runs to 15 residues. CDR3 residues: CASSFRDRDTDTQYF. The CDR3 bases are TGTGCCAGCAGCTTCCGGGACAGGGACACAGATACGCAGTATTTT. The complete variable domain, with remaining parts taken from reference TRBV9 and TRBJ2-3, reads DSGVTQTPKHLITATGQRVTLRCSPRSGDLSVYWYQQSLDQGLQFLIQYYNGEERAKGNILERFSAQQFPDLHSELNLSSLELGDSALYFCASSFRDRDTDTQYFGPGTRLTVL.

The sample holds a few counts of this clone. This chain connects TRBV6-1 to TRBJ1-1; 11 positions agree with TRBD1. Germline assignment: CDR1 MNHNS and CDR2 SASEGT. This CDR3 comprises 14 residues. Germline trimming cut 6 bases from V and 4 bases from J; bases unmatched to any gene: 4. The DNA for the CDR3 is TGTGCCAGCAGGCTCGGGACAGGGGGCACTGAAGCTTTCTTT. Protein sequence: CASRLGTGGTEAFF.

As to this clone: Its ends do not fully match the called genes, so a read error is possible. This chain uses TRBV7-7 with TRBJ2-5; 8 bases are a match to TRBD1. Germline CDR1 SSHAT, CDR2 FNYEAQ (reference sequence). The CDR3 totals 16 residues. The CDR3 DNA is TGTGCTAGCAGCTTAGTGGGGACAGGACCCGAAGGGACCCAGTACTTC. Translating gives CASSLVGTGPEGTQYF.

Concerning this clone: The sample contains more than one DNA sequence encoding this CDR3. The DNA of the CDR3 is TGTGCCAGCAGCCCGCAGGGTGGGGAAAATGAAAAACTGTTTTTT. This translates into CASSPQGGENEKLFF. This chain joins TRBV7-9 and TRBJ1-4, with D perhaps matching TRBD1 (5 bases). Germline values: CDR1 SEHNR, CDR2 FQNEAQ (reference sequence). V lost 5 bases and J lost 5, with 15 bases in between. CDR3 length: 15 amino acids.

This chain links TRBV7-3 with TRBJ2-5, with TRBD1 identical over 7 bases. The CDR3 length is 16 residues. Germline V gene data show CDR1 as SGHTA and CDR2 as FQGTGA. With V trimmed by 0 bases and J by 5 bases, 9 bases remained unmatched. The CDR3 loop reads CASSLTPLQGMETQYF. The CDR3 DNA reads TGTGCCAGCAGCTTAACCCCCCTACAGGGGATGGAGACCCAGTACTTC.

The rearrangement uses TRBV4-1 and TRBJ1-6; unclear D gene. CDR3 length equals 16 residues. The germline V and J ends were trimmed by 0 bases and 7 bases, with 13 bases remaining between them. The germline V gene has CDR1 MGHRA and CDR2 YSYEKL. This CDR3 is CASSQEAAGDNSPLHF. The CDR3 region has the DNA TGCGCCAGCAGCCAAGAAGCGGCAGGAGACAATTCACCCCTCCACTTT.

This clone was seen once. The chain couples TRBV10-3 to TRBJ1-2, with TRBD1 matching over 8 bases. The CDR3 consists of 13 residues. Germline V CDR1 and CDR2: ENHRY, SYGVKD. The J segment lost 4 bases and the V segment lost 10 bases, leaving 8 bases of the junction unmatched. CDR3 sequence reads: CATNRGIRYGYTF. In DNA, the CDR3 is TGTGCCACTAACAGGGGGATACGCTATGGCTACACCTTC.

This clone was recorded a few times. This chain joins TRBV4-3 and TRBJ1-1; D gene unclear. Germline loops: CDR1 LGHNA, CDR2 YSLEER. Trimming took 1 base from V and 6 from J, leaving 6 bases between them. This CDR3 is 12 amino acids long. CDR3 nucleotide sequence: TGCGCCAGCAGCCAAGGTTCGGCTGAAGCTTTCTTT. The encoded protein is CASSQGSAEAFF.

CDR3 sequence: CASSLGGVTEAFF. In DNA form, the CDR3 reads TGTGCCAGCAGCCTCGGGGGAGTCACTGAAGCTTTCTTT. The rearrangement links TRBV11-2 to TRBJ1-1; perhaps TRBD1 as D (5 bases). This CDR3 spans 13 amino acids. Germline loops: CDR1 SGHAT, CDR2 FQNNGV. Trimming took off 5 bases at V and 4 bases at J, with 11 bases between the two ends.

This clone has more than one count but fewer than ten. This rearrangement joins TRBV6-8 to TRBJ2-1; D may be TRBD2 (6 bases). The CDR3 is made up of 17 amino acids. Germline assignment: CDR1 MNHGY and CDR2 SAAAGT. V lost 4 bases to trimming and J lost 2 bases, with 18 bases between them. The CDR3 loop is CASSSPSRGDPYNEQFF. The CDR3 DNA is TGTGCCAGCAGTTCCCCCTCGCGGGGTGATCCCTACAATGAGCAGTTCTTC.

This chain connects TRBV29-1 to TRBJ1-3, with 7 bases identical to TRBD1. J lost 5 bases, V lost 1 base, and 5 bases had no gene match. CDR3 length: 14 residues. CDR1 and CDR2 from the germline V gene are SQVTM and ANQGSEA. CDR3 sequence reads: CSVEAKGARNTIYF. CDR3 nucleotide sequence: TGCAGCGTTGAAGCCAAGGGGGCTAGAAACACCATATATTTT.

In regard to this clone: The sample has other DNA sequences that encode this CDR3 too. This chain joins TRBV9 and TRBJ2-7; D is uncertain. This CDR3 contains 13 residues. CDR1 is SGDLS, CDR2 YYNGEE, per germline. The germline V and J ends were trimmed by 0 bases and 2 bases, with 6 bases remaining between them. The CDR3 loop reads CASSVGPAYEQYF. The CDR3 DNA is TGTGCCAGCAGCGTAGGCCCAGCCTACGAGCAGTACTTC.

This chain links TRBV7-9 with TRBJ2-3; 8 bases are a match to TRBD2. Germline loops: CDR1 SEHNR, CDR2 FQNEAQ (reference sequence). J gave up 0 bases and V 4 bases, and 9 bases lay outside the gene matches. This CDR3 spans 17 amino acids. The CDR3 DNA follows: TGTGCCAGCAGCTCCCGGGGCGGGGGGTCGAGCACAGATACGCAGTATTTT. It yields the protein CASSSRGGGSSTDTQYF. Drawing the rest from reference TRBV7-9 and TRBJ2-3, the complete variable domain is DTGVSQNPRHKITKRGQNVTFRCDPISEHNRLYWYRQTLGQGPEFLTYFQNEAQLEKSRLLSDRFSAERPKGSFSTLEIQRTEQGDSAMYLCASSSRGGGSSTDTQYFGPGTRLTVL.

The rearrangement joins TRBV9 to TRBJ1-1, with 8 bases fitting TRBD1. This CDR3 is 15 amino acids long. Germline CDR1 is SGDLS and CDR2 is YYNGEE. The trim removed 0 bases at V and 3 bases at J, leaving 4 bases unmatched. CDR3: CASSVVPDRDTEAFF. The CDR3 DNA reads TGTGCCAGCAGCGTAGTGCCGGACAGGGACACTGAAGCTTTCTTT.

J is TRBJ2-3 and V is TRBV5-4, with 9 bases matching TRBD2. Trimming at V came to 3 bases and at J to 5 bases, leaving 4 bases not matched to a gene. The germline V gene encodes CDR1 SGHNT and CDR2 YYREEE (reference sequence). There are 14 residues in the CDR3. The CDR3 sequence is CASSSGLAIDTQYF. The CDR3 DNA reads TGTGCCAGCAGCTCCGGACTAGCGATAGATACGCAGTATTTT.

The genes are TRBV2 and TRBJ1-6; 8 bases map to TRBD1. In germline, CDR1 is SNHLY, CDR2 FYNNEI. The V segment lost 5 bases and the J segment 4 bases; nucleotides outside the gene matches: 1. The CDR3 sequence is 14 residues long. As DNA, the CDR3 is TGTGCCAGCAGTAGACAGGGGTATAATTCACCCCTCCACTTT. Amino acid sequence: CASSRQGYNSPLHF.

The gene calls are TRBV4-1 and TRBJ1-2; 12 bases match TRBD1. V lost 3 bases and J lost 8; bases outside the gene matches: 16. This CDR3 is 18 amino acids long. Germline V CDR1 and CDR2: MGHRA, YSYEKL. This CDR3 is CASSHSLARDRGRGGYTF. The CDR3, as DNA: TGCGCCAGCAGCCACAGCCTGGCCCGGGACAGGGGGCGCGGGGGCTACACCTTC.

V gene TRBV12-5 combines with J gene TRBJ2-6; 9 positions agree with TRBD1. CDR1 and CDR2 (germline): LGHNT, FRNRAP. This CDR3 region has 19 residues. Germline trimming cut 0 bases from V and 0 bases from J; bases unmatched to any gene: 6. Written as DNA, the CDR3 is TGTGCTAGTGGTTTGGTAGGTGGGACAGGGTACTCTGGGGCCAACGTCCTGACTTTC. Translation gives CASGLVGGTGYSGANVLTF. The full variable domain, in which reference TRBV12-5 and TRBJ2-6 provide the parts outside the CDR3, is DARVTQTPRHKVTEMGQEVTMRCQPILGHNTVFWYRQTMMQGLELLAYFRNRAPLDDSGMPKDRFSAEMPDATLATLKIQPSEPRDSAVYFCASGLVGGTGYSGANVLTFGAGSRLTVL.

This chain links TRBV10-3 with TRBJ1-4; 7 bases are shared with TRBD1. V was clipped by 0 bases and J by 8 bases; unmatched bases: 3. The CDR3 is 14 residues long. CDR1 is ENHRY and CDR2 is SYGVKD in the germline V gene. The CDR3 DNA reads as TGTGCCATCAGTGAGTCAGGGGGCGAAGAAAAACTGTTTTTT. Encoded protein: CAISESGGEEKLFF.

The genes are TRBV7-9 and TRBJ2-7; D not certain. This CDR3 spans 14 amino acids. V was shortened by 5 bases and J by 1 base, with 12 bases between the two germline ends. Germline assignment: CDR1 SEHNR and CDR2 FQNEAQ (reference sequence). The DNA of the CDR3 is TGTGCCAGCAGCAAGGAAACAGTTTCCTACGAGCAGTACTTC. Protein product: CASSKETVSYEQYF.

CDR3 bases: TGTGCCAGCAGCTTAGATCGCGAGGATACGCAGTATTTT. Its translation: CASSLDREDTQYF. The chain carries TRBV7-7 and TRBJ2-3; D is uncertain. With 1 base removed from V and 6 bases from J, the gap between germline ends came to 8 bases. Germline CDR1 reads SSHAT; CDR2 reads FNYEAQ (reference sequence). CDR3 size: 13 residues.

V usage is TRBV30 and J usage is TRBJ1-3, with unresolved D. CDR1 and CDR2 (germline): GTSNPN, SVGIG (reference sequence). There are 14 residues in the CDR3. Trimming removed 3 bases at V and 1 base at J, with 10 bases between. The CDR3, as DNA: TGTGCCTGGAGCACAATTAATTCTGGAAACACCATATATTTT. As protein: CAWSTINSGNTIYF. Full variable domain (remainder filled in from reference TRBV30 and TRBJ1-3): SQTIHQWPATLVQPVGSPLSLECTVEGTSNPNLYWYRQAAGRGLQLLFYSVGIGQISSEVPQNLSASRPQDRQFILSSKKLLLSDSGFYLCAWSTINSGNTIYFGEGSWLTVV.

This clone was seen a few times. CDR3 DNA: TGTGCCAGCAGCTTGGTCCACAGGGAGGGGGACACTGAAGCTTTCTTT. This encodes CASSLVHREGDTEAFF. This chain uses TRBV5-4 with TRBJ1-1, with D possibly TRBD1 on 6 matching bases. Germline V gene data show CDR1 as SGHNT and CDR2 as YYREEE (reference sequence). This CDR3 has 16 residues. Trimming removed 0 bases at V and 3 bases at J, with 15 bases between. The full variable domain, its missing parts supplied by reference TRBV5-4 and TRBJ1-1, is ETGVTQSPTHLIKTRGQQVTLRCSSQSGHNTVSWYQQALGQGPQFIFQYYREEENGRGNFPPRFSGLQFPNYSSELNVNALELDDSALYLCASSLVHREGDTEAFFGQGTRLTVV.

DNA for the CDR3: TGCGCCAGCAGCTATGTGAGTAACTCTGGGGCCAACGTCCTGACTTTC. It encodes CASSYVSNSGANVLTF. The genes are TRBV5-1 and TRBJ2-6; no firm D call. V lost 3 bases, J lost 0 bases, and 10 bases lay in between. This CDR3 spans 16 amino acids. Germline CDR1 is SGHRS and CDR2 is YFSETQ.